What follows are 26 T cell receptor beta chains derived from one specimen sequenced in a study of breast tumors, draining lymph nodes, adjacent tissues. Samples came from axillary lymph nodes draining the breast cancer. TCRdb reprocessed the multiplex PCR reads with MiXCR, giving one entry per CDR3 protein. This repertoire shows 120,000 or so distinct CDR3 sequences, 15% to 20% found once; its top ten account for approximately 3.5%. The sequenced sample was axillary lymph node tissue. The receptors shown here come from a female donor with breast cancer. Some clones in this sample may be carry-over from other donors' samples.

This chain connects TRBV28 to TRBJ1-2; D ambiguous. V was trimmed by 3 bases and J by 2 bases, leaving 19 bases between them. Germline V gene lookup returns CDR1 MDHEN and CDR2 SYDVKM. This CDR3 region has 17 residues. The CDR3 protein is CASSFARLVLSNYGYTF. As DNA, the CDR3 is TGTGCCAGCAGTTTCGCAAGGCTGGTACTCTCAAACTATGGCTACACCTTC.

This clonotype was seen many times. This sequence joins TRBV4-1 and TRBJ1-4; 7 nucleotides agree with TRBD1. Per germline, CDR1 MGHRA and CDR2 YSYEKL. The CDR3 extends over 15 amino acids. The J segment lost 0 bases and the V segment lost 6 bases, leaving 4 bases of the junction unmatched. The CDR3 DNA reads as TGCGCCAGCAGTCTAGGGACAGCAACTAATGAAAAACTGTTTTTT. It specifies CASSLGTATNEKLFF.

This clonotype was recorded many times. The CDR3 nucleotides read TGTGCCAGCAGCTCGCTCTGGTATCAGCCTGGAAACACCATATATTTT. It yields the protein CASSSLWYQPGNTIYF. This sequence joins TRBV5-5 and TRBJ1-3; D is undetermined. From germline, CDR1 is SGHKS and CDR2 YYEKEE (reference sequence). V dropped 3 bases and J dropped 2 bases, with 15 bases sitting between them. The CDR3 has 16 amino acids.

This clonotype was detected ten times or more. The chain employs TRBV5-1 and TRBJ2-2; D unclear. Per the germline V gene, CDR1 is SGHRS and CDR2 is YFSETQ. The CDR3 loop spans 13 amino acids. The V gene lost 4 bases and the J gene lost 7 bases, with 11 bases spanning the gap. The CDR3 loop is CASSALDVGELFF. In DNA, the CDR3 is TGCGCCAGCAGCGCATTAGATGTCGGGGAGCTGTTTTTT.

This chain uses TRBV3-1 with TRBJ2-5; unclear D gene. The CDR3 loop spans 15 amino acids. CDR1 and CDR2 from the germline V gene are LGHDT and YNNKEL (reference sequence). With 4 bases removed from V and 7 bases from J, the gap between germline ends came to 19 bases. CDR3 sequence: CASSPTLSSERTQYF. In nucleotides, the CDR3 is TGTGCCAGCAGCCCGACCCTCTCCTCGGAAAGGACCCAGTACTTC.

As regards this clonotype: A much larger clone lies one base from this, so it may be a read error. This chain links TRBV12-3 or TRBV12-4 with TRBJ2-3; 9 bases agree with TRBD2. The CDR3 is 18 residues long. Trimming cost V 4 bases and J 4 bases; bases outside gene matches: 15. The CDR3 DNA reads TGTGCCAGCAGTTCAGCAACCGGACTAGCGAGGATTGCAGATACGCAGTATTTT. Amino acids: CASSSATGLARIADTQYF.

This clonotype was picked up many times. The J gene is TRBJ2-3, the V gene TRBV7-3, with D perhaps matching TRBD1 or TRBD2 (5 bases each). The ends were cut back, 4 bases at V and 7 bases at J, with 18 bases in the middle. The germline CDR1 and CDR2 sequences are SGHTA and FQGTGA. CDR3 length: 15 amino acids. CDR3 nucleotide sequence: TGTGCCAGCAGCTCCATCTCGGGTTGGGGGAATACGCAGTATTTT. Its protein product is CASSSISGWGNTQYF.

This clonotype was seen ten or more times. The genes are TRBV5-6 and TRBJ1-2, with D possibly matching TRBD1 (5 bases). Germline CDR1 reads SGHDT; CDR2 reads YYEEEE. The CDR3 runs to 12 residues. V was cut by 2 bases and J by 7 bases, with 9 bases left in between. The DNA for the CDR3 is TGTGCCAGCAGCTTACGGGACTTTGGCTACACCTTC. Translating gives CASSLRDFGYTF.

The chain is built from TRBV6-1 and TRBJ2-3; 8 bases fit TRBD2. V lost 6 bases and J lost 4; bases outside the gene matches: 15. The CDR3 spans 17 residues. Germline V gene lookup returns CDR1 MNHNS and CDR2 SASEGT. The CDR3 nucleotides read TGTGCCAGCAGCCCTAGGTGGGCGGGGGGTGGTGCAGATACGCAGTATTTT. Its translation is CASSPRWAGGGADTQYF.

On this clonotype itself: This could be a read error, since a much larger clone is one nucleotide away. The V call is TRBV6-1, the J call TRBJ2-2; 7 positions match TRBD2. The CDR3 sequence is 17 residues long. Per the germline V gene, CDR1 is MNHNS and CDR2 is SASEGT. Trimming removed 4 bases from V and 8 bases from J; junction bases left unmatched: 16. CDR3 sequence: CASSAHFWLGGTGELFF. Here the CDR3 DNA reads TGTGCCAGCAGTGCGCACTTCTGGCTGGGGGGGACTGGGGAGCTGTTTTTT.

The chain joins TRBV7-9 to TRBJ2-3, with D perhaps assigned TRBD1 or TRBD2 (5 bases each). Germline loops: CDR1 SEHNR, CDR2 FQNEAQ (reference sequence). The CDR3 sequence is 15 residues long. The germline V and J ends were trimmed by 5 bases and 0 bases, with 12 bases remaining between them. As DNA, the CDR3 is TGTGCCAGCAGCATGGGACCTTCAAGCACAGATACGCAGTATTTT. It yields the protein CASSMGPSSTDTQYF.

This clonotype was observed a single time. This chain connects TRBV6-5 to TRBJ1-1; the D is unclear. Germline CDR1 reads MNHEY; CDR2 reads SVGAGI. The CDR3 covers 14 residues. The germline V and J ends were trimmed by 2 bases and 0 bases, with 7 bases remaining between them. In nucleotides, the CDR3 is TGTGCCAGCAGTTACGATCTAGTGAACACTGAAGCTTTCTTT. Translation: CASSYDLVNTEAFF.

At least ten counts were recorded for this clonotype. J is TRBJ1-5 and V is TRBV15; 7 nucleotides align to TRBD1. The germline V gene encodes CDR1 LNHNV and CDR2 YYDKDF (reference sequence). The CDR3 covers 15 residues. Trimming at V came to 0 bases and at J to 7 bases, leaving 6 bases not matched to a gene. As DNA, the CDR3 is TGTGCCACCAGCAGAGATAAGGGGGCGGGGCAGCCCCAGCATTTT. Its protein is CATSRDKGAGQPQHF. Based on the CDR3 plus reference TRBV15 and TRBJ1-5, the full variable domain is DAMVIQNPRYQVTQFGKPVTLSCSQTLNHNVMYWYQQKSSQAPKLLFHYYDKDFNNEADTPDNFQSRRPNTSFCFLDIRSPGLGDTAMYLCATSRDKGAGQPQHFGDGTRLSIL.

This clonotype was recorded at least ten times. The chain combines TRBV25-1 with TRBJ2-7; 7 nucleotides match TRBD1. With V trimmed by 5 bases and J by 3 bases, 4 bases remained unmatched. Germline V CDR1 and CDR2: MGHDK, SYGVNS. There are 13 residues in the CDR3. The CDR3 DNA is TGTGCCAGCAGTTCAGGGGGAAGCTACGAGCAGTACTTC. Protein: CASSSGGSYEQYF.

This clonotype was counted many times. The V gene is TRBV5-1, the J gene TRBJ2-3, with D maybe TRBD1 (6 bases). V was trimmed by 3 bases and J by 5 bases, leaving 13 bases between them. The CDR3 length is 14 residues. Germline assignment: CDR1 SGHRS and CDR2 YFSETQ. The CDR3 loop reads CASSSGQDGDTQYF. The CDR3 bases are TGCGCCAGCAGCTCGGGACAAGACGGAGATACGCAGTATTTT.

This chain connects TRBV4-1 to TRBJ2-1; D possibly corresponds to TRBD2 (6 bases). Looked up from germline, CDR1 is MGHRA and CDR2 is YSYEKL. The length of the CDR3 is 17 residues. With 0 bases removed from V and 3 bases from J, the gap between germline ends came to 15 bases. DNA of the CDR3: TGCGCCAGCAGCCAAGATTCGGGGCGGGGCTGCTACAATGAGCAGTTCTTC. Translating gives CASSQDSGRGCYNEQFF.

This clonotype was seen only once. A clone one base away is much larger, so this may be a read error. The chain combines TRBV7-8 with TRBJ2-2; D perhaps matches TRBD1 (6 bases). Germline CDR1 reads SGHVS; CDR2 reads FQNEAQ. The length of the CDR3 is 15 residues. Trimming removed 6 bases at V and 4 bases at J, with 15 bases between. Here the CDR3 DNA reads TGTGCCAGCAGACCAGCGTCAGGGGCCACCGGGGAGCTGTTTTTT. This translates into CASRPASGATGELFF.

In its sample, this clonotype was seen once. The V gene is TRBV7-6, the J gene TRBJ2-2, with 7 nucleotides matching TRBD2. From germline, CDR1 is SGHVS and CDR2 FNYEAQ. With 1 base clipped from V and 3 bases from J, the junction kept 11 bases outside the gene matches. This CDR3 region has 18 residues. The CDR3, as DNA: TGTGCCAGCAGCTTAGACGGGTGGCGGGAGAGCTACACCGGGGAGCTGTTTTTT. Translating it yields CASSLDGWRESYTGELFF. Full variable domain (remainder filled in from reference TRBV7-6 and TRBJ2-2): GAGVSQSPRYKVTKRGQDVALRCDPISGHVSLYWYRQALGQGPEFLTYFNYEAQQDKSGLPNDRFSAERPEGSISTLTIQRTEQRDSAMYRCASSLDGWRESYTGELFFGEGSRLTVL.

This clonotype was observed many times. The CDR3 DNA reads TGTGCCAGCAGCCTAACAGGACAGGCCGACGAGCAGTACTTC. Residues: CASSLTGQADEQYF. The chain carries TRBV11-2 and TRBJ2-7; 7 nucleotides line up with TRBD1. Trimming at V came to 5 bases and at J to 5 bases, leaving 9 bases not matched to a gene. Germline V CDR1 and CDR2: SGHAT, FQNNGV. The CDR3 has 14 amino acids.

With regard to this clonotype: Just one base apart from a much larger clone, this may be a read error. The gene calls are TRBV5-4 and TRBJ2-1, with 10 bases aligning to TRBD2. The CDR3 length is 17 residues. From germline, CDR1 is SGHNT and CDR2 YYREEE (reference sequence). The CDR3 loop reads CASSLASTSGNYDEQFF. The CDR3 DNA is TGTGCCAGCAGCTTGGCATCAACTAGCGGGAACTACGATGAGCAGTTCTTC.

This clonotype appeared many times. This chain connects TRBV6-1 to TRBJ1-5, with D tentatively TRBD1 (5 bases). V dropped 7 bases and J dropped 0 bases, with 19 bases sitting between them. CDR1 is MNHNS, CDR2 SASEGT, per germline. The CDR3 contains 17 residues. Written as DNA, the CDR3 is TGTGCCAGCAAAAGAAGCAGGGAGGGATATAGCAATCAGCCCCAGCATTTT. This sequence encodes CASKRSREGYSNQPQHF.

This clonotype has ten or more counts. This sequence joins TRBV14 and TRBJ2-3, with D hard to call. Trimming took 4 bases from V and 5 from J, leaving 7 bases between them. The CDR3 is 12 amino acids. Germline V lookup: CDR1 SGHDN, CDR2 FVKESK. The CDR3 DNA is TGTGCCAGCAGCCGGACGGGAGATACGCAGTATTTT. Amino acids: CASSRTGDTQYF. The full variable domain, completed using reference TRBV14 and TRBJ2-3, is EAGVTQFPSHSVIEKGQTVTLRCDPISGHDNLYWYRRVMGKEIKFLLHFVKESKQDESGMPNNRFLAERTGGTYSTLKVQPAELEDSGVYFCASSRTGDTQYFGPGTRLTVL.

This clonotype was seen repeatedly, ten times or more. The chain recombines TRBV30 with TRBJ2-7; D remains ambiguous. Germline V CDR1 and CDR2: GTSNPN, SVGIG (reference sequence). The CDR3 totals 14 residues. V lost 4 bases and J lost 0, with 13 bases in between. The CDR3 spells CAWTQAGSSYEQYF. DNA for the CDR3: TGTGCCTGGACCCAAGCCGGGTCCTCCTACGAGCAGTACTTC. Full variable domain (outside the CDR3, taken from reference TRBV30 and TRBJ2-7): SQTIHQWPATLVQPVGSPLSLECTVEGTSNPNLYWYRQAAGRGLQLLFYSVGIGQISSEVPQNLSASRPQDRQFILSSKKLLLSDSGFYLCAWTQAGSSYEQYFGPGTRLTVT.

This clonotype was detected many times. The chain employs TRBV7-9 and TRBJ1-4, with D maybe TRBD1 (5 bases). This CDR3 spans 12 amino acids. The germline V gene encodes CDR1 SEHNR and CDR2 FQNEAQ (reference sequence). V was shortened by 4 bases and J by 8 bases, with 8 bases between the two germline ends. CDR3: CASSWGKEKLFF. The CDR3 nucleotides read TGTGCCAGCAGCTGGGGGAAGGAAAAACTGTTTTTT.

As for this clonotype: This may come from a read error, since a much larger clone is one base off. The CDR3 DNA sequence: TGTGCCAGCAGACGGACCCTTAGCACAGATACGCAGTATTTT. Protein product: CASRRTLSTDTQYF. The V gene is TRBV12-3 or TRBV12-4, the J gene TRBJ2-3; D is uncertain. This CDR3 comprises 14 residues. V was trimmed by 6 bases and J by 0 bases, leaving 10 bases between them.

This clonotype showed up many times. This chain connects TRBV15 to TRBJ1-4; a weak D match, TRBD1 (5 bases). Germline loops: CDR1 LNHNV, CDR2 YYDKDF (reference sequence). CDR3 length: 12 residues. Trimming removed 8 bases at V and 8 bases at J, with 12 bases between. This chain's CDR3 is CATPRGGEKLFF. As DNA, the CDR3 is TGTGCCACCCCGAGGGGCGGCGAAAAACTGTTTTTT.